The 26 T cell receptor beta chains below come from one sample, sequenced in a study of regulatory T cells in long-lasting Graves disease. HTBI primers from iRepertoire and Arm-PCR of CDR3 regions yielded the TCR beta libraries. TCRdb re-analysed the multiplex PCR reads in MiXCR, keeping a single row per CDR3 protein. The repertoire has hundreds of thousands of distinct CDR3 sequences, roughly 21% of them found once; the top ten carry about 7%. Specified time point: persistent/refractory GD, antithyroid drugs over 5 years with positive TRAb. Extracted PBMC RNA gave rise to the TCR library. The sequences come from peripheral blood mononuclear cells (PBMCs), collected when the disease was refractory, from a patient treated with antithyroid drugs. These receptors were collected from a female donor with Graves disease.

This clonotype showed up just a few times. The chain recombines TRBV10-3 with TRBJ2-6, with D perhaps matching TRBD1 or TRBD2 (5 bases each). This CDR3 has 18 amino acids. V shed 10 bases and J shed 4 bases, with 26 bases lying between them. Germline CDR1 is ENHRY and CDR2 is SYGVKD. CDR3 sequence: CASSLQGPPSLGANVLTF. The CDR3 nucleotides are TGTGCCAGCAGCCTCCAGGGACCCCCCTCTCTGGGGGCCAACGTCCTGACTTTC.

This clonotype was seen repeatedly, ten times or more. The V call is TRBV11-2, the J call TRBJ2-7, with 10 bases aligning to TRBD2. The CDR3 is made up of 13 amino acids. CDR1 is SGHAT and CDR2 is FQNNGV in the germline V gene. The V segment lost 5 bases and the J segment 7 bases; nucleotides outside the gene matches: 5. The CDR3 DNA reads TGTGCCAGCAGCGCTAGCGGGAGCCGAGAGCAGTACTTC. Translated, it gives CASSASGSREQYF.

This clonotype was counted between two and nine times. The J gene is TRBJ2-3, the V gene TRBV11-2; D is undetermined. Trimming removed 4 bases from V and 4 bases from J, with 18 bases in between. Germline CDR1 reads SGHAT; CDR2 reads FQNNGV. The CDR3 runs 16 residues. CDR3 sequence: CASSSFSGNVADTQYF. In nucleotides, the CDR3 is TGTGCCAGCAGCTCCTTCAGTGGGAACGTGGCAGATACGCAGTATTTT.

This clonotype was counted a few times. This chain links TRBV28 with TRBJ1-5, with 9 bases aligning to TRBD1. The CDR3 runs to 17 residues. Losses at the gene ends were 3 bases for V and 2 bases for J; bases not matched to a gene: 8. The germline V gene has CDR1 MDHEN and CDR2 SYDVKM. The DNA of the CDR3 is TGTGCCAGCAGTTTGCTACCCGGGACAGGGCGCAATCAGCCCCAGCATTTT. It yields the protein CASSLLPGTGRNQPQHF.

This clonotype was counted ten times or more. This chain links TRBV2 with TRBJ1-4; the D gene is possibly TRBD1 (5 bases). V lost 7 bases and J 5 bases, leaving 17 bases between the germline ends. The length of the CDR3 is 15 residues. Germline V gives CDR1 SNHLY, CDR2 FYNNEI. This CDR3 is CASKETGTGNEKLFF. DNA of the CDR3: TGTGCCAGCAAAGAAACCGGGACGGGGAATGAAAAACTGTTTTTT.

There are a few counts of this clonotype. The chain has TRBV28 and TRBJ2-3; the D is unclear. Germline CDR1 is MDHEN and CDR2 is SYDVKM. The CDR3 is made up of 14 amino acids. V was cut by 2 bases and J by 2 bases, with 8 bases left in between. The CDR3 DNA reads as TGTGCCAGCAGTTTAGAAGCCCTCACAGATACGCAGTATTTT. Protein: CASSLEALTDTQYF.

This clonotype occurred a few times. The gene calls are TRBV27 and TRBJ1-2; D remains ambiguous. The CDR3 is 13 amino acids. From germline, CDR1 is MNHEY and CDR2 SMNVEV (reference sequence). Trimming pared 3 bases from V and 4 bases from J, leaving 9 bases between. The CDR3 spells CASSFNPLYGYTF. The CDR3, as DNA: TGTGCCAGCAGTTTTAATCCACTCTATGGCTACACCTTC.

This clonotype was detected ten times or more. V and J are TRBV28 and TRBJ2-7; D is perhaps TRBD1 or TRBD2 (5 bases each). CDR3 length: 14 residues. V lost 8 bases and J 3 bases, leaving 17 bases between the germline ends. Germline loops: CDR1 MDHEN, CDR2 SYDVKM. The CDR3 DNA reads as TGTGCCAGCTCCATCGGGACCTACAACTACGAGCAGTACTTC. Protein product: CASSIGTYNYEQYF. The whole variable domain, filled in from reference TRBV28 and TRBJ2-7, reads DVKVTQSSRYLVKRTGEKVFLECVQDMDHENMFWYRQDPGLGLRLIYFSYDVKMKEKGDIPEGYSVSREKKERFSLILESASTNQTSMYLCASSIGTYNYEQYFGPGTRLTVT.

V gene TRBV6-5 combines with J gene TRBJ2-2; perhaps TRBD1 as D (6 bases). CDR1 is MNHEY and CDR2 is SVGAGI in the germline V gene. Between the trimmed V and J ends, which lost 4 bases and 6 bases, there was a span of 12 bases. This CDR3 contains 14 residues. CDR3 coding DNA: TGTGCCAGCAGTTCCCGGGACAAGGCCGGGGAGCTGTTTTTT. This translates into CASSSRDKAGELFF.

This clonotype was recorded at least ten times. This sequence joins TRBV6-1 and TRBJ1-2; TRBD1 agrees at 11 bases. This CDR3 spans 13 amino acids. The germline V gene encodes CDR1 MNHNS and CDR2 SASEGT. J gave up 8 bases and V 8 bases, and 7 bases lay outside the gene matches. Here the CDR3 DNA reads TGTGCCAGCGGAGGACAGGGGGCGGGAGGCTACACCTTC. Translated, it gives CASGGQGAGGYTF.

The table lists this clonotype with many counts. The chain uses TRBV3-1 and TRBJ1-2; D uncertain. Trimming left V 7 bases short and J 5 bases short, with 17 bases between. Germline-derived CDR1 and CDR2 are LGHDT and YNNKEL (reference sequence). This CDR3 spans 14 amino acids. The CDR3 sequence is CASKEGGTPYGYTF. The CDR3 coding sequence is TGTGCCAGCAAGGAGGGAGGTACCCCTTATGGCTACACCTTC.

This clonotype occurred many times. V and J are TRBV12-3 or TRBV12-4 and TRBJ1-3; possible D gene TRBD1, 6 bases. The CDR3 is made up of 14 amino acids. Trimming stripped 1 base from V and 2 bases from J, with 6 bases between. DNA for the CDR3: TGTGCCAGCAGTTTAGGACAGGCTGGAAACACCATATATTTT. Translating it yields CASSLGQAGNTIYF.

Details on this clonotype: One end of the junction varies from germline; a read error may be responsible. This rearrangement joins TRBV6-8 to TRBJ1-1; 9 nucleotides line up with TRBD1. The CDR3 covers 14 residues. Germline loops: CDR1 MNHGY, CDR2 SAAAGT. The CDR3: CAGSLGRTGAEAFF. The CDR3 region has the DNA TGTGCCGGCAGTTTGGGAAGGACAGGGGCTGAAGCTTTCTTT.

This chain links TRBV20-1 with TRBJ2-1; TRBD2 agrees at 14 bases. With V trimmed by 5 bases and J by 6 bases, 6 bases remained unmatched. This CDR3 comprises 15 residues. Germline CDR1 is DFQATT and CDR2 is SNEGSKA (reference sequence). The CDR3, as DNA: TGCAGTGCTGAGACTAGCGGGAGGGCCAGCAATGAGCAGTTCTTC. Protein sequence: CSAETSGRASNEQFF.

This rearrangement joins TRBV6-1 to TRBJ2-5, with D possibly matching TRBD1 (8 bases). Per germline, CDR1 MNHNS and CDR2 SASEGT. The CDR3 is 14 amino acids. V was shortened by 6 bases and J by 5 bases, with 16 bases between the two germline ends. DNA of the CDR3: TGTGCCAGCAGACCACAGGGGGGGGGGGAGACCCAGTACTTC. Protein: CASRPQGGGETQYF.

The CDR3, as DNA: TGTGCCAGCAGCTCGGGACTTTTGTACTTC. Translation gives CASSSGLLYF. V usage is TRBV7-2 and J usage is TRBJ2-7; TRBD2 is a possible D gene (6 bases). Germline V gene data show CDR1 as SGHTA and CDR2 as FQGNSA. Trimming shortened V by 4 bases and J by 12 bases, and 10 bases separated the two germline ends. The CDR3 has 10 residues.

This clonotype was counted a few times. The chain couples TRBV19 to TRBJ1-5, with D maybe TRBD1 (5 bases). The CDR3 totals 11 residues. Trimming took off 3 bases at V and 9 bases at J, with 6 bases between the two ends. Germline CDR1 reads LNHDA; CDR2 reads SQIVND (reference sequence). The chain's CDR3 is CASSIGGPQHF. CDR3 DNA sequence: TGTGCCAGTAGTATCGGGGGGCCCCAGCATTTT.

Worth noting for this clonotype: It may be a read error: a sequence one base away is much more abundant. The chain is built from TRBV12-3 or TRBV12-4 and TRBJ1-2; TRBD1 agrees at 7 bases. This CDR3 is built from 15 residues. V trimming: 8 bases; J trimming: 1 base; junction bases outside the gene matches: 10. This chain's CDR3 is CASAAGTAGNYGYTF. For the CDR3, the DNA is TGTGCCAGCGCTGCCGGGACAGCAGGTAACTATGGCTACACCTTC.

The chain couples TRBV13 to TRBJ2-3; D may be TRBD1 (5 bases). Between the trimmed V and J ends, which lost 3 bases and 1 base, there was a span of 14 bases. This CDR3 spans 16 amino acids. The germline gives CDR1 PRHDT, CDR2 FYEKMQ (reference sequence). CDR3 sequence reads: CASSFLSVRGTDTQYF. In DNA, the CDR3 is TGTGCCAGCAGCTTTTTATCGGTCAGGGGCACAGATACGCAGTATTTT.

This clonotype occurred many times. The V call is TRBV12-3 or TRBV12-4, the J call TRBJ1-5, with 8 bases that match TRBD1. This CDR3 spans 14 amino acids. V lost 6 bases to trimming and J lost 4 bases; unmatched junction nucleotides: 5. CDR3 protein: CASRGGQENQPQHF. The CDR3 DNA reads as TGTGCCAGCAGGGGGGGACAGGAGAATCAGCCCCAGCATTTT.

The V call is TRBV2, the J call TRBJ2-2, with TRBD1 identical over 7 bases. The V gene's germline CDR1 is SNHLY and CDR2 FYNNEI. The CDR3 is 15 amino acids. V was pared by 3 bases and J by 6 bases, with 7 bases of the junction left unmatched. As DNA, the CDR3 is TGTGCCAGCAGTGATTCCGAGGGGGCGGCCGGGGAGCTGTTTTTT. Translation gives CASSDSEGAAGELFF.

This clonotype was seen many times. The chain recombines TRBV6-2 or TRBV6-3 with TRBJ1-5, with 7 bases identical to TRBD1. The CDR3 is 14 residues long. CDR1 and CDR2 (germline): MNHEY, SVGEGT. Trimming cost V 4 bases and J 3 bases; bases outside gene matches: 3. The CDR3, as DNA: TGTGCCAGCAGTTTGGGACAGATCAATCAGCCCCAGCATTTT. Amino acid sequence: CASSLGQINQPQHF.

This sequence joins TRBV12-3 or TRBV12-4 and TRBJ2-1, with TRBD2 matching 9 bases. The CDR3 loop spans 20 amino acids. With 6 bases clipped from V and 0 bases from J, the junction kept 18 bases outside the gene matches. The CDR3 region is CASSYTSGRTLRSSYNEQFF. CDR3 bases: TGTGCCAGCAGCTATACTAGCGGGCGAACCTTAAGGAGCTCCTACAATGAGCAGTTCTTC.

The rearrangement joins TRBV25-1 to TRBJ2-3; D is uncertain. The CDR3 runs to 14 residues. V shed 3 bases and J shed 1 base, with 8 bases lying between them. Germline V gene data show CDR1 as MGHDK and CDR2 as SYGVNS. The CDR3: CASSDSWGTDTQYF. The CDR3 DNA reads TGTGCCAGCAGTGACAGTTGGGGCACAGATACGCAGTATTTT.

The table lists this clonotype with many counts. The chain couples TRBV28 to TRBJ1-5; D is undetermined. This CDR3 region has 12 residues. CDR1 and CDR2 (germline): MDHEN, SYDVKM. V lost 11 bases and J 4 bases, leaving 12 bases between the germline ends. CDR3 in DNA: TGTGCCGGTGGACTGGGGAATCAGCCCCAGCATTTT. Its protein is CAGGLGNQPQHF.

The chain couples TRBV29-1 to TRBJ2-1, with 8 bases fitting TRBD1. This CDR3 region has 13 residues. The germline gives CDR1 SQVTM, CDR2 ANQGSEA. Trimming at V came to 3 bases and at J to 6 bases, leaving 4 bases not matched to a gene. The CDR3 is CSVDATGGNEQFF. The CDR3 DNA reads TGCAGCGTTGACGCAACAGGGGGCAATGAGCAGTTCTTC.